This TCR beta chain came from a study of T cell changes during pregnancy in multiple sclerosis. Produced via immunoSEQ multiplex PCR; TCRdb's table is partial and in-frame only. This table holds around 51,000 clones, approximately 94% found once. CDR3 length equals 16 residues. Germline V gives CDR1 LNHDA, CDR2 SQIVND (reference sequence). After removal of 7 bases from V and 6 bases from J, the junction contained 14 bases not matched to a gene. The starting material was CD4+ T cells from peripheral blood mononuclear cells, obtained in the second trimester of pregnancy. This receptor was obtained from a female donor with multiple sclerosis, enrolled in a pregnancy study. The V and J genes are TRBV19 and TRBJ2-1; 8 bases line up with TRBD2. The CDR3 is CASKDRAGANANEQFF. The CDR3 DNA reads TGTGCCAGTAAGGATCGAGCGGGGGCAAACGCCAATGAGCAGTTCTTC.